Below are 7 T cell receptor beta chains sequenced from a single sample in a study of CD8+CD57+ T cells in acquired aplastic anemia (dated by TCRdb to 2016 to 2018). Flow cytometry had shown CD8+CD57+ cell expansion in the patients selected for sequencing. The sample was run on an Illumina HiSeq 2000. TCR beta VDJ combination and CDR3 sequence profiling used genomic DNA as the template. TCRdb itself trimmed the public reads at Q25 with fastp, ran MiXCR and retained productive beta chains. Rows are combined by CDR3 protein, so each entry shows the most common genes and DNA. The sample data list fewer than 250,000 distinct CDR3 sequences, and about 44% of these were observed just once. The ten biggest clones cover less than 9% of the sample. The sequencing input was sorted CD4+, CD8+, or CD8+CD57+ T cells (not recorded which) from PBMCs. These receptors were collected from a human donor with aplastic anemia.

This clonotype is a singleton in its sample. The chain joins TRBV7-3 to TRBJ2-3; 10 nucleotides match TRBD1. The CDR3 contains 15 residues. J was trimmed by 3 bases and V by 2 bases; bases with no gene match: 2. From germline, CDR1 is SGHTA and CDR2 FQGTGA. DNA of the CDR3: TGTGCCAGCAGCTTACCGGGACAGGGGACAGATACGCAGTATTTT. Protein sequence: CASSLPGQGTDTQYF.

The chain joins TRBV7-3 to TRBJ1-1, with D hard to call. The CDR3 length is 14 residues. Germline CDR1 is SGHTA and CDR2 is FQGTGA. Trimming stripped 4 bases from V and 1 base from J, with 10 bases between. CDR3 amino acids: CASSSLDGNTEAFF. CDR3 in DNA: TGTGCCAGCAGCTCTCTGGACGGGAACACTGAAGCTTTCTTT.

The sample holds many counts of this clonotype. This chain connects TRBV12-3 or TRBV12-4 to TRBJ2-5; 15 bases match TRBD2. The CDR3 runs to 16 residues. Trimming cost V 6 bases and J 5 bases; bases outside gene matches: 7. CDR3: CASRWTSGGVRETQYF. Here the CDR3 DNA reads TGTGCCAGCAGGTGGACTAGCGGGGGGGTGAGGGAGACCCAGTACTTC.

This chain links TRBV10-3 with TRBJ1-5; the D is unclear. The CDR3 consists of 16 residues. The V gene's germline CDR1 is ENHRY and CDR2 SYGVKD. With 3 bases removed from V and 5 bases from J, the gap between germline ends came to 17 bases. CDR3 loop: CAISDRRARRYQPQHF. The CDR3 DNA is TGTGCCATCAGTGATCGAAGGGCCAGGAGATATCAGCCCCAGCATTTT.

In this sample, this clonotype turned up many times. The chain uses TRBV29-1 and TRBJ2-1; possibly TRBD2 for D (6 bases). The V end lost 4 bases, the J end lost 2 bases, and 9 bases lay between the germline ends. CDR1 is SQVTM, CDR2 ANQGSEA, per germline. The length of the CDR3 is 13 residues. The CDR3 sequence: CSVVGGTYNEQFF. DNA for the CDR3: TGCAGCGTTGTCGGCGGGACCTACAATGAGCAGTTCTTC.

This clonotype was detected ten times or more. The chain has TRBV2 and TRBJ2-3; 7 bases align to TRBD1. Germline lookup yields CDR1 SNHLY and CDR2 FYNNEI. The V segment lost 3 bases and the J segment 6 bases; nucleotides outside the gene matches: 9. CDR3 length: 15 amino acids. In DNA form, the CDR3 reads TGTGCCAGCAGTGAGGGGCAGACACAGGGGGATACGCAGTATTTT. This translates into CASSEGQTQGDTQYF.

V is TRBV7-9 and J is TRBJ2-2; 15 bases line up with TRBD2. Trimming at V came to 5 bases and at J to 3 bases, leaving 1 base not matched to a gene. CDR3 length: 16 residues. Germline V lookup: CDR1 SEHNR, CDR2 FQNEAQ (reference sequence). The CDR3 coding sequence is TGTGCCAGCAGCAGGACTAGCGGGGGGGACACCGGGGAGCTGTTTTTT. This sequence encodes CASSRTSGGDTGELFF.